This T cell receptor (beta chain) was documented in a study of blood T cell repertoires in COVID-19. Assay: immunoSEQ multiplex PCR; the TCRdb copy retains only in-frame clones and omits some. The repertoire includes some 180,000 clones, 80% to 90% of them detected once, and approximately 10% sits in the top ten. Sequencing used peripheral blood. The origin of this receptor is a woman aged 35 to 49 with COVID-19, enrolled during active disease.

CDR3 in DNA: TGCGCCAGCAGCTTGGAGGGACAGCTATACAATGAGCAGTTCTTC. Its protein is CASSLEGQLYNEQFF. V usage is TRBV5-1 and J usage is TRBJ2-1; 7 positions match TRBD1. Germline V gene lookup returns CDR1 SGHRS and CDR2 YFSETQ. V gave up 0 bases and J gave up 4 bases; unmatched junction bases: 4. The CDR3 has 15 residues.